The rows below give T cell receptor beta chains drawn from one sample of a study of cytomegalovirus exposure and HLA in healthy donors. Assay used: immunoSEQ multiplex PCR; TCRdb lists only in-frame clones, some missing. The table lists 110,000 to 150,000 clones, about 71% of them singletons. The sample comprised PBMCs. The receptors were gathered from a woman aged 55-69 years in good health and CMV-seropositive. CDR3s include the opening cysteine and the closing phenylalanine or tryptophan. Each record gives: clone size, J gene, D gene, V gene, CDR3 DNA, CDR3 protein. The D gene is left open where the match is weak. Clone size is given for some rows only: seen once, a few or many times, or a class if the clone is expanded.

>.|TRBJ2-2|TRBD2|TRBV18
TGTGCCAGCTCAAGTAGCGGGAGTGGTCGGGAGCTGTTTTTT
CASSSSGSGRELFF
>.|TRBJ1-2|TRBD1|TRBV19
TGTGCCAGTAGTCCCGGGACAGGGGGCGGGAACTATGGCTACACCTTC
CASSPGTGGGNYGYTF
>.|TRBJ2-7|.|TRBV5-4
TGTGCCAGCAGCTTCCCGGGAGCAGTTAGCGAGCAGTACTTC
CASSFPGAVSEQYF
>few|TRBJ2-1|.|TRBV11-2
TGTGCCAGCAGCTTAGATTCGGTCTACAATGAGCAGTTCTTC
CASSLDSVYNEQFF
>few|TRBJ1-1|.|TRBV19
TGTGCCAGTAGATGGGAGAGAAACACTGAAGCTTTCTTT
CASRWERNTEAFF
>.|TRBJ1-4|.|TRBV6-5
TGTGCCAGCCAGAGGGTGGGAACTAATGAAAAACTGTTTTTT
CASQRVGTNEKLFF
>.|TRBJ1-3|TRBD1|TRBV5-1
TGCGCCAGCAGACCCCAGGGGGAAGGTGGAAACACCATATATTTT
CASRPQGEGGNTIYF
>.|TRBJ2-1|TRBD1|TRBV30
TGTGCCTGGAGGGATCTACCGGGACAGGTACACAATGAGCAGTTCTTC
CAWRDLPGQVHNEQFF
>.|TRBJ2-1|TRBD1|TRBV30
TGTGCCACGGGACAGGGGGCCACGGGGCAGTTCTTC
CATGQGATGQFF
>.|TRBJ2-3|.|TRBV10-3
TGTGCCATCAGTACGGCAGGCGATACGCAGTATTTT
CAISTAGDTQYF
>.|TRBJ1-3|.|TRBV7-2
TGTGCCAGCAGCTTAGCTCGAGACTCTGGAAACACCATATATTTT
CASSLARDSGNTIYF
>.|TRBJ1-1|TRBD1|TRBV6-1
TGTGCCAGCAGGGGACAGGGGGTGAACACTGAAGCTTTCTTT
CASRGQGVNTEAFF
>.|TRBJ1-1|TRBD1|TRBV7-3
TGTGCCAGCAGCCCTCAGGGACAGATGAACACTGAAGCTTTCTTT
CASSPQGQMNTEAFF
>.|TRBJ2-7|TRBD1|TRBV7-9
TGTGCCAGCAGCTCACTCGACAGGGCCGAGCAGTACTTC
CASSSLDRAEQYF
>.|TRBJ1-4|.|TRBV28
TGTGCCAGCAGTCCGGCAGGGTCGGGTCGGGAAAAACTGTTTTTT
CASSPAGSGREKLFF
>few|TRBJ1-4|.|TRBV4-2
TGTGCCAGCAGCCAAGGGGGCATCTCGAATGAAAAACTGTTTTTT
CASSQGGISNEKLFF
>once|TRBJ1-3|.|TRBV6-5
TGTGCCAGCAGTCCGGCGGGGCACGGAAACACCATATATTTT
CASSPAGHGNTIYF
>.|TRBJ2-5|.|TRBV9
TGTGCCAGCACATTCCGGGACTCCGGGGAGACCCAGTACTTC
CASTFRDSGETQYF
>.|TRBJ2-1|TRBD1|TRBV5-6
TGTGCCAGCAGGAGGGGGCGCGCCAATAATTACAATGAGCAGTTCTTC
CASRRGRANNYNEQFF
>.|TRBJ2-7|.|TRBV19
TGTGCCAGTAGTACCTCCCACCCCGACAGGACACCCTACGAGCAGTACTTC
CASSTSHPDRTPYEQYF
>.|TRBJ2-2|TRBD1|TRBV15
TGTGCCACCAGCAGAGAGAGGGACAGGCGGACCGGGGAGCTGTTTTTT
CATSRERDRRTGELFF
>.|TRBJ1-5|.|TRBV28
TGTGCCAGCACCAGCGGCGGGGGGGCGCAGGGTCAGCCCCAGCATTTT
CASTSGGGAQGQPQHF
>.|TRBJ1-1|.|TRBV5-1
TGCGCCAGCAGCTTGGGCCGGACAAATAGGGGGACTGAAGCTTTCTTT
CASSLGRTNRGTEAFF
>.|TRBJ2-4|TRBD2|TRBV5-1
TGCGCCAGCAGCTTTAATCAGCGGGAGGGGGACATTCAGTACTTC
CASSFNQREGDIQYF
>.|TRBJ2-7|.|TRBV27
TGTGCCAGCAGTTTGCGAGACAGCTCGGCCGGCGAGCAGTACTTC
CASSLRDSSAGEQYF
>.|TRBJ2-7|TRBD1|TRBV7-2
TGTGCCAGCAGCTTAGGACAGGGCGTGGACGAGCAGTACTTC
CASSLGQGVDEQYF
>.|TRBJ1-2|TRBD1|TRBV30
TGTGCCTGGAGTGTCCAGGGGGCGCGGGGCTACACCTTC
CAWSVQGARGYTF
>.|TRBJ1-4|TRBD1|TRBV19
TGTGCCAGTAGTCCTCGACAGGGAAATGAAAAACTGTTTTTT
CASSPRQGNEKLFF
>.|TRBJ1-1|.|TRBV6-1
TGTGCCAGCAGGCTTCAGGGGTGGAACACTGAAGCTTTCTTT
CASRLQGWNTEAFF
>.|TRBJ1-4|.|TRBV19
TGTGCCAGTAGAGTTTTTGATGAGAATGAAAAACTGTTTTTT
CASRVFDENEKLFF
>few|TRBJ2-7|TRBD1|TRBV28
TGTGCCAGCACGAACCCGGGACAGACCTACGAGCAGTACTTC
CASTNPGQTYEQYF
>.|TRBJ2-3|TRBD2|TRBV5-1
TGCGCCAGCAGCTGGCGAGCGGGAGAGGTGGCAGATACGCAGTATTTT
CASSWRAGEVADTQYF
>.|TRBJ1-5|.|TRBV19
TGTGCCAGTAGTTTCTACAGGGATAGCAATCAGCCCCAGCATTTT
CASSFYRDSNQPQHF
>.|TRBJ2-3|TRBD2|TRBV7-3
TGTGCCAGCAGGCGCGGGAGATCGGGAGATACGCAGTATTTT
CASRRGRSGDTQYF
>.|TRBJ2-7|TRBD2|TRBV5-1
TGCGCCAGCAGCCCGGCACTAGCGGGAGGGTCCGAGCAGTACTTC
CASSPALAGGSEQYF
>few|TRBJ1-1|TRBD1|TRBV19
TGTGCCAGTAGTAGCCCGGGACAGGGATCAGCTTTCTTT
CASSSPGQGSAFF
>few|TRBJ2-1|TRBD2|TRBV19
TGTGCCAGTAGTATAGATCTAACGGCTAGCGGGAAGAGAAACTTCGGCAATGAGCAGTTCTTC
CASSIDLTASGKRNFGNEQFF
>.|TRBJ1-4|.|TRBV7-6
TGTGCCAGCAGCATGAGGGCGGGAGGGAAAGGGGCTAATGAAAAACTGTTTTTT
CASSMRAGGKGANEKLFF
>few|TRBJ1-2|.|TRBV19
TGTGCCAGTAGTAGACAGCCTTTTAACTATGGCTACACCTTC
CASSRQPFNYGYTF
>.|TRBJ2-1|TRBD1|TRBV28
TGTGCCAGCAGAATAGAAGGGGGCAGGTCCTACAATGAGCAGTTCTTC
CASRIEGGRSYNEQFF
>.|TRBJ2-1|.|TRBV6-5
TGTGCCAGCAGTCGCAGGGGTAATGAGCAGTTCTTC
CASSRRGNEQFF
>.|TRBJ1-4|.|TRBV2
TGTGCCAGCAACCCTGGCGGAGGTCCAAATGAAAAACTGTTTTTT
CASNPGGGPNEKLFF
>.|TRBJ1-1|TRBD1|TRBV10-2
TGCGCCGCACAGGGGGACAGATCGAACACTGAAGCTTTCTTT
CAAQGDRSNTEAFF
>few|TRBJ1-1|.|TRBV7-9
TGTGCCAGCAGCTTATTCGACAGGAGCGAAGCTTTCTTT
CASSLFDRSEAFF
>.|TRBJ2-1|.|TRBV28
TGTGCCAGCAGTTTATGGTCCGGGTCAGCGAATGAGCAGTTCTTC
CASSLWSGSANEQFF
>.|TRBJ1-1|TRBD1|TRBV28
TGTGCCAGCAGTTCCCATCAGGGGGTAGGGACTGAAGCTTTCTTT
CASSSHQGVGTEAFF
>.|TRBJ1-5|.|TRBV28
TGTGCCAGCAGTTCGCCGACCGGGGATAATCAGCCCCAGCATTTT
CASSSPTGDNQPQHF
>.|TRBJ2-2|TRBD1|TRBV27
TGTGCCAGCAGTTGGGACAGTCACTTTTACACCGGGGAGCTGTTTTTT
CASSWDSHFYTGELFF
>.|TRBJ1-1|.|TRBV4-1
TGCGCCAGTAAACATTCCCCGCTTAGGGGCAAAGGAATCCACACTGAAGCTTTCTTT
CASKHSPLRGKGIHTEAFF
>.|TRBJ2-1|.|TRBV18
TGTGCCAGCTCCCTTTCTACTAGCAATGAGCAGTTCTTC
CASSLSTSNEQFF
>.|TRBJ2-7|TRBD2|TRBV29-1
TGCAGCGTTGCCAGCGGGAGGGGGACCTACGAGCAGTACTTC
CSVASGRGTYEQYF
>.|TRBJ2-7|TRBD2|TRBV7-2
TGTGCCAGCTGGACTAGCGGGAGCTACGAGCAGTACTTC
CASWTSGSYEQYF
>few|TRBJ2-7|TRBD1|TRBV6-6
TGTGCCAGCAGTACGACAGGGAACTACGAGCAGTACTTC
CASSTTGNYEQYF
>.|TRBJ1-5|TRBD1|TRBV19
TGTGCCAGTTCGGGGACAGGTGATCAGCCCCAGCATTTT
CASSGTGDQPQHF
>.|TRBJ1-1|.|TRBV5-4
TGTGCCAGCAGCTTGAGTTACGGGAACACTGAAGCTTTCTTT
CASSLSYGNTEAFF